This T cell receptor (beta chain) was found in a study of blood T cells in healthy people across ages. Study findings and constraints: Per million T cells, TCR beta diversity dropped about linearly as age rose. Compared with aged donors, long-lived donors showed fewer expanded clones, suggesting selection. Estimated diversity across one million T cells was deemed an underestimate.

CDR3 length: 14 residues. Germline CDR1 reads SEHNR; CDR2 reads FQNEAQ (reference sequence). The use of a sample-barcoded 5' primer and a J-beta primer mix characterized a second PCR of about 7 to 12 cycles. No fewer than 3 million CDR3-containing paired-end reads came from each sample. TCRdb fed the 5' RACE reads into MiXCR, producing one record per CDR3 protein. Here the sample spans roughly 700,000 distinct CDR3 sequences, around half being singletons. With regard to this clonotype: Antigen unknown. The germline gene is not matched at one end of the junction; a read error may be the cause.

The TCR comes from a woman in her sixties in good health. Sequencing used blood. The chain couples TRBV7-9 to TRBJ2-1; D gene uncertain. The CDR3 is CVSSVPFGGRPQFF. The CDR3, as DNA: TGTGTCAGCAGCGTACCCTTCGGTGGGCGTCCGCAGTTCTTC.